This paragraph reports one T cell receptor (beta chain). As yet, its antigen is unknown. The data were taken from a study of T cells in localized non-small cell lung cancer. Study results and caveats: The appearance of a median 57 of the top 100 tumor clones was seen in adjacent lung. Uninvolved adjacent lung showed higher T cell clonality than tumor. It remains possible that heterogeneity exists, since only one tumor region was sequenced.

Produced via immunoSEQ multiplex PCR; TCRdb's table is partial and in-frame only. The sample carries over 30,000 clones, over 80% recorded once. Sequences were derived from peripheral blood, sampled before any cancer treatment. The receptor comes from a woman aged 35-75 years with stage I lung adenocarcinoma.

The CDR3 coding sequence is TGCGCCAGCAGCTTGGGCCCGAATTCCCGCGTCGACGAGCAGTACTTC. It translates to CASSLGPNSRVDEQYF. The chain joins TRBV5-1 to TRBJ2-7; D ambiguous. Germline CDR1 SGHRS, CDR2 YFSETQ. V lost 0 bases and J 5 bases, leaving 18 bases between the germline ends. The CDR3 totals 16 residues.